The 29 T cell receptor beta chains below all came from one sample that was sequenced in a study of cytomegalovirus exposure and HLA in healthy donors (dated by TCRdb to 2015 to 2018). Library method: the immunoSEQ multiplex PCR assay. For the multiplex PCR, a mixture combining 60 forward primers for TCR Vbeta segments and 13 reverse primers for TCR Jbeta segments was used. Sourced from immuneACCESS, this table was stored by TCRdb with only in-frame sequences that have V and J called. A share of the clones is absent; for the studies checked, an unresolved V gene accounts for under half, and the remainder has no known explanation. This sample has 180,000 or so clones in its table, and approximately 85% of those were observed once. The ten top clones hold about 9.3% of the sample. Sequencing input: PBMCs. The receptors stem from a man in his late teens or twenties in good health and CMV-seropositive.

The CDR3 region has the DNA TGTGCCAGCAGTGAAGAGCACGACGGGGAGCTGTTTTTT. This translates into CASSEEHDGELFF. The chain uses TRBV2 and TRBJ2-2; D unclear. The length of the CDR3 is 13 residues. Germline-derived CDR1 and CDR2 are SNHLY and FYNNEI. Between the trimmed V and J ends, which lost 1 base and 7 bases, there was a span of 7 bases.

The gene calls are TRBV10-3 and TRBJ1-3; 7 bases line up with TRBD1. This CDR3 has 16 amino acids. J lost 0 bases, V lost 3 bases, and 5 bases had no gene match. CDR1 is ENHRY and CDR2 is SYGVKD in the germline V gene. The CDR3 is CAISDPDRSSGNTIYF. The CDR3, as DNA: TGTGCCATCAGTGACCCGGACAGGAGCTCTGGAAACACCATATATTTT.

The chain joins TRBV29-1 to TRBJ2-7, with D possibly matching TRBD2 (6 bases). V was clipped by 2 bases and J by 0 bases, with 8 bases between them. In germline, CDR1 is SQVTM, CDR2 ANQGSEA. The length of the CDR3 is 13 residues. The DNA of the CDR3 is TGCAGCGTTGAAATCGGGGGCTCCTACGAGCAGTACTTC. It is translated as CSVEIGGSYEQYF.

In DNA, the CDR3 is TGTGCCAGCAGACGGACAGGGGTGGCGGGGAATGAGCAGTTCTTC. This encodes CASRRTGVAGNEQFF. V usage is TRBV7-2 and J usage is TRBJ2-1; TRBD1 matches at 9 bases. Germline trimming cut 6 bases from V and 7 bases from J; bases unmatched to any gene: 10. CDR1 is SGHTA and CDR2 is FQGNSA in the germline V gene. The CDR3 has 15 amino acids.

The chain employs TRBV18 and TRBJ2-2, with 9 bases aligning to TRBD1. The trim removed 3 bases at V and 5 bases at J, leaving 7 bases unmatched. The CDR3 totals 16 residues. Germline CDR1 is KGHSH and CDR2 is LQKENI. The CDR3 sequence is CASSPAGTGKTGELFF. The CDR3, as DNA: TGTGCCAGCTCACCCGCCGGGACAGGGAAGACCGGGGAGCTGTTTTTT.

This clone was counted a few times. The chain employs TRBV6-1 and TRBJ1-1, with D perhaps TRBD1 (6 bases). Per germline, CDR1 MNHNS and CDR2 SASEGT. The CDR3 consists of 13 residues. Deletions cut 0 bases from V and 5 bases from J, with 7 bases between. The CDR3 DNA is TGTGCCAGCAGTGAAGCGACAGGTACTGAAGCTTTCTTT. This sequence encodes CASSEATGTEAFF.

This clone was counted only a few times. One junction end does not reproduce the germline sequence, and a read error may be involved. The J gene is TRBJ1-1, the V gene TRBV30; D is uncertain. The CDR3 is made up of 13 amino acids. Germline V CDR1 and CDR2: GTSNPN, SVGIG (reference sequence). This CDR3 is CASSPQRNTEAFF. Here the CDR3 DNA reads TGCGCCAGCAGCCCCCAGCGGAACACTGAAGCTTTCTTT.

The rearrangement uses TRBV2 and TRBJ2-7; D is perhaps TRBD2 (5 bases). This CDR3 contains 14 residues. V was clipped by 5 bases and J by 2 bases, with 13 bases between them. Germline CDR1 reads SNHLY; CDR2 reads FYNNEI. DNA of the CDR3: TGTGCCAGCAGTACTAGTGAGAGCCCCTACGAGCAGTACTTC. Translating gives CASSTSESPYEQYF.

The chain is built from TRBV5-5 and TRBJ1-5; D might be TRBD1 (6 bases). Germline CDR1 reads SGHKS; CDR2 reads YYEKEE (reference sequence). V gave up 0 bases and J gave up 0 bases, with 10 bases separating them. This CDR3 is built from 16 residues. The CDR3 DNA sequence: TGTGCCAGCAGCTTGGGCCCAGGGGTTAGCAATCAGCCCCAGCATTTT. Its protein is CASSLGPGVSNQPQHF.

The rearrangement links TRBV21-1 to TRBJ2-7; the table's D gene call, TRBD1, was not cross checked with the DNA. TRBV21-1 is termed a pseudogene. The CDR3 spans 13 residues. CDR3 region: CASSITRGSVPPF. The CDR3 bases are TGTGCCAGCAGCATAACCAGGGGGTCCGTTCCCCCGTTC.

The rearrangement joins TRBV6-5 to TRBJ1-1; unclear D gene. CDR1 is MNHEY and CDR2 is SVGAGI in the germline V gene. V was pared by 2 bases and J by 0 bases, with 7 bases between. This CDR3 is built from 14 residues. The DNA of the CDR3 is TGTGCCAGCAGTTACGGGCAGCTGAACACTGAAGCTTTCTTT. This encodes CASSYGQLNTEAFF.

The rearrangement uses TRBV18 and TRBJ2-3; D possibly corresponds to TRBD1 (5 bases). The CDR3 runs 12 residues. Germline lookup yields CDR1 KGHSH and CDR2 LQKENI. Trimming pared 6 bases from V and 10 bases from J, leaving 14 bases between. Written as DNA, the CDR3 is TGTGCCAGCTCTCCGGACACCCCCTCGCAGTATTTT. Translated, it gives CASSPDTPSQYF.

The rearrangement links TRBV2 to TRBJ2-1, with TRBD1 matching 7 bases. The germline V gene encodes CDR1 SNHLY and CDR2 FYNNEI. Trimming removed 2 bases from V and 5 bases from J; junction bases left unmatched: 3. The CDR3 length is 14 residues. As DNA, the CDR3 is TGTGCCAGCAGTGAACCCGGGACAGACAATGAGCAGTTCTTC. Its translation: CASSEPGTDNEQFF.

V gene TRBV6-4 combines with J gene TRBJ2-1; 7 bases map to TRBD2. The length of the CDR3 is 19 residues. V was pared by 5 bases and J by 5 bases, with 21 bases of the junction left unmatched. CDR1 and CDR2 (germline): MRHNA, SNTAGT. CDR3 nucleotides: TGTGCCAGCAGTCAAAGACCGGGACTACCAAACCTTATTCACAATGAGCAGTTCTTC. This sequence encodes CASSQRPGLPNLIHNEQFF.

The genes are TRBV5-6 and TRBJ2-7; 9 bases map to TRBD1. The germline V gene encodes CDR1 SGHDT and CDR2 YYEEEE. The CDR3 totals 16 residues. J was trimmed by 0 bases and V by 4 bases; bases with no gene match: 8. The CDR3 region has the DNA TGTGCCAGCAGCCCGGACAGGGGATCGAGCTCCTACGAGCAGTACTTC. This sequence encodes CASSPDRGSSSYEQYF. The full variable domain, with the rest looked up from reference TRBV5-6 and TRBJ2-7, is DAGVTQSPTHLIKTRGQQVTLRCSPKSGHDTVSWYQQALGQGPQFIFQYYEEEERQRGNFPDRFSGHQFPNYSSELNVNALLLGDSALYLCASSPDRGSSSYEQYFGPGTRLTVT.

The count of this clone is one. The V and J genes are TRBV2 and TRBJ1-2; D is possibly TRBD1 (6 bases). V dropped 8 bases and J dropped 8 bases, with 15 bases sitting between them. The CDR3 runs 12 residues. Germline V gives CDR1 SNHLY, CDR2 FYNNEI. The CDR3 spells CASDGGREGYTF. The CDR3 DNA reads TGTGCCAGCGACGGGGGGCGCGAAGGCTACACCTTC.

The J gene is TRBJ2-5, the V gene TRBV7-9; 9 bases agree with TRBD1. Germline values: CDR1 SEHNR, CDR2 FQNEAQ (reference sequence). After removal of 8 bases from V and 5 bases from J, the junction contained 6 bases not matched to a gene. This CDR3 is built from 13 residues. For the CDR3, the DNA is TGTGCCAGCGACCTGGGACAGGGTGAGACCCAGTACTTC. Amino acid sequence: CASDLGQGETQYF. Drawing the rest from reference TRBV7-9 and TRBJ2-5, the complete variable domain is DTGVSQNPRHKITKRGQNVTFRCDPISEHNRLYWYRQTLGQGPEFLTYFQNEAQLEKSRLLSDRFSAERPKGSFSTLEIQRTEQGDSAMYLCASDLGQGETQYFGPGTRLLVL.

The V and J genes are TRBV25-1 and TRBJ1-1; 8 bases fit TRBD1. Trimming took 3 bases from V and 5 from J; bases not matched to a gene: 5. Germline CDR1 and CDR2: MGHDK and SYGVNS. The CDR3 extends over 14 amino acids. The DNA of the CDR3 is TGTGCCAGCAGTGAGACAGGGGTGTGGACTGAAGCTTTCTTT. Protein product: CASSETGVWTEAFF. Filled out from reference TRBV25-1 and TRBJ1-1, the complete variable domain reads EADIYQTPRYLVIGTGKKITLECSQTMGHDKMYWYQQDPGMELHLIHYSYGVNSTEKGDLSSESTVSRIRTEHFPLTLESARPSHTSQYLCASSETGVWTEAFFGQGTRLTVV.

This clone was seen just once. This chain joins TRBV6-5 and TRBJ1-4, with D possibly TRBD1 on 5 matching bases. There are 15 residues in the CDR3. Trimming took 6 bases from V and 1 from J, leaving 12 bases between them. The germline V gene encodes CDR1 MNHEY and CDR2 SVGAGI. The CDR3 is CASRAHGGTNEKLFF. CDR3 bases: TGTGCCAGCAGGGCTCACGGGGGAACTAATGAAAAACTGTTTTTT.

The rearrangement uses TRBV10-1 and TRBJ2-3, with unresolved D. The germline V and J ends were trimmed by 0 bases and 3 bases, with 10 bases remaining between them. CDR1 is WNHNN and CDR2 is SYGVQD in the germline V gene (reference sequence). The CDR3 extends over 15 amino acids. DNA of the CDR3: TGCGCCAGCAGTGAGTCATCGCCCGGTACAGATACGCAGTATTTT. This gives the protein CASSESSPGTDTQYF.

The rearrangement links TRBV19 to TRBJ1-6; 7 bases are shared with TRBD1. Germline CDR1 LNHDA, CDR2 SQIVND (reference sequence). The CDR3 covers 17 residues. J lost 10 bases, V lost 1 base, and 13 bases had no gene match. CDR3 in amino acids: CASSIAPTGIVDSPLHF. The CDR3 DNA reads as TGTGCCAGTAGTATAGCCCCGACAGGGATAGTGGACTCACCCCTCCACTTT.

The rearrangement uses TRBV7-9 and TRBJ2-7, with 8 bases matching TRBD2. Per the germline V gene, CDR1 is SEHNR and CDR2 is FQNEAQ (reference sequence). The length of the CDR3 is 15 residues. J lost 1 base, V lost 2 bases, and 4 bases had no gene match. The CDR3 region has the DNA TGTGCCAGCAGCTTATTGGCGGGGGGATCCTACGAGCAGTACTTC. Its translation is CASSLLAGGSYEQYF.

About this clone: At one of its ends the junction is not consistent with the germline gene, which may arise from a read error. V is TRBV13 and J is TRBJ2-1; D is undetermined. CDR1 PRHDT and CDR2 FYEKMQ come from the germline V gene (reference sequence). The CDR3 is 13 amino acids. The CDR3 coding sequence is TGTGCCAGCCGCTTAAGAGGATTCGATGAGCAGTTCTTC. This codes for CASRLRGFDEQFF.

The chain uses TRBV11-2 and TRBJ1-2, with 8 bases aligning to TRBD1. Per the germline V gene, CDR1 is SGHAT and CDR2 is FQNNGV. The CDR3 is 14 amino acids. The V segment lost 5 bases and the J segment 6 bases; nucleotides outside the gene matches: 8. CDR3 nucleotides: TGTGCCAGCAGCCCCTCGGACAGGGCGCATGGCTACACCTTC. Translating gives CASSPSDRAHGYTF. Complete variable domain (other parts from reference TRBV11-2 and TRBJ1-2): EAGVAQSPRYKIIEKRQSVAFWCNPISGHATLYWYQQILGQGPKLLIQFQNNGVVDDSQLPKDRFSAERLKGVDSTLKIQPAKLEDSAVYLCASSPSDRAHGYTFGSGTRLTVV.

This sequence joins TRBV6-1 and TRBJ1-3; D not resolved. Trimming took off 8 bases at V and 5 bases at J, with 10 bases between the two ends. Germline V gene sequence: CDR1 MNHNS, CDR2 SASEGT. This CDR3 region has 12 residues. This CDR3 is CASLVFRNTIYF. The CDR3 nucleotides read TGTGCCAGCCTCGTTTTTAGAAACACCATATATTTT.

The table lists this clone with a few counts. This CDR3 is CASSQDGLAGTGGETQYF. CDR3 sequence (DNA): TGTGCCAGCAGCCAGGACGGACTAGCGGGGACAGGGGGAGAGACCCAGTACTTC. The chain joins TRBV7-2 to TRBJ2-5, with D possibly matching TRBD2 (12 bases). V gave up 5 bases and J gave up 4 bases, with 26 bases separating them. The CDR3 sequence is 18 residues long. Germline V gene sequence: CDR1 SGHTA, CDR2 FQGNSA.

The chain joins TRBV20-1 to TRBJ2-5; D unresolved. The CDR3 covers 11 residues. The V end was cut by 5 bases, the J end by 5 bases, with 9 bases between. Germline CDR1 is DFQATT and CDR2 is SNEGSKA (reference sequence). The DNA of the CDR3 is TGCAGTGCTTCAGGCCTTGAGACCCAGTACTTC. It specifies CSASGLETQYF.

This clone has only a few counts. The chain recombines TRBV7-9 with TRBJ1-1; D gene unclear. V lost 4 bases to trimming and J lost 5 bases, with 5 bases between them. This CDR3 is built from 11 residues. Germline V CDR1 and CDR2: SEHNR, FQNEAQ (reference sequence). The CDR3 sequence is CASSSRTEAFF. CDR3 in DNA: TGTGCCAGCAGCTCCCGGACTGAAGCTTTCTTT.

The rearrangement uses TRBV27 and TRBJ2-1; D is ambiguous. The CDR3 extends over 12 amino acids. Trimming took off 4 bases at V and 7 bases at J, with 8 bases between the two ends. Germline V gene lookup returns CDR1 MNHEY and CDR2 SMNVEV (reference sequence). The CDR3 nucleotides are TGTGCCAGCAGTTCCCAATCAAATGAGCAGTTCTTC. Encoded protein: CASSSQSNEQFF.